These 5 T cell receptor beta chains share one sample of origin, sequenced in a study of blood T cell repertoires in COVID-19. Clones were read by immunoSEQ multiplex PCR, and TCRdb kept only the in-frame ones, dropping some. The table lists fewer than 200,000 clones, about 87% of them singletons, with roughly 24% in the top ten. The specimen was peripheral blood. The receptors here all came from a man in his fifties or sixties with acute or convalescent COVID-19.

The chain has TRBV5-8 and TRBJ1-1; TRBD1 agrees at 7 bases. The CDR3 contains 16 residues. V gave up 0 bases and J gave up 0 bases; unmatched junction bases: 5. Germline V gene data show CDR1 as SGHTS and CDR2 as YDEGEE. The CDR3 here is CASSLGVGQLNTEAFF. The CDR3, as DNA: TGTGCCAGCAGCTTGGGGGTGGGACAGTTGAACACTGAAGCTTTCTTT.

This rearrangement joins TRBV6-5 to TRBJ1-1; possibly TRBD1 for D (5 bases). The V gene's germline CDR1 is MNHEY and CDR2 SVGAGI. V lost 4 bases to trimming and J lost 11 bases, with 11 bases between them. This CDR3 is 11 amino acids long. CDR3 sequence reads: CASSSTVGAFF. CDR3 coding DNA: TGTGCCAGCAGTTCGACAGTAGGTGCTTTCTTT.

The chain is built from TRBV5-1 and TRBJ2-1; 11 nucleotides align to TRBD2. This CDR3 contains 14 residues. V lost 7 bases and J lost 7; bases outside the gene matches: 7. The germline CDR1 and CDR2 sequences are SGHRS and YFSETQ. The CDR3 DNA reads as TGCGCCAGCCGAAAGACTAGCGGGGAGAATGAGCAGTTCTTC. As protein: CASRKTSGENEQFF.

The chain recombines TRBV4-1 with TRBJ1-1; tentative D call: TRBD1 (5 bases). This CDR3 has 13 residues. Per the germline V gene, CDR1 is MGHRA and CDR2 is YSYEKL. V was trimmed by 0 bases and J by 9 bases, leaving 11 bases between them. This CDR3 is CASSQDYGQKAFF. DNA of the CDR3: TGCGCCAGCAGCCAAGATTATGGACAAAAAGCTTTCTTT.

The V and J genes are TRBV19 and TRBJ1-1; the D is unclear. The germline V and J ends were trimmed by 9 bases and 4 bases, with 12 bases remaining between them. The CDR3 consists of 12 residues. Germline V gene lookup returns CDR1 LNHDA and CDR2 SQIVND (reference sequence). CDR3 in DNA: TGTGCCAGAAAAGTAAACGGCACTGAAGCTTTCTTT. Protein: CARKVNGTEAFF.